This T cell receptor beta chain was sequenced for a study of CXCR3-negative and CXCR3-positive naive CD8 T cells. Overall study results and limits: A higher hydrophobicity marked the TRB CDR3s of CXCR3-positive naive cells versus CXCR3-negative naive cells.

There are 15 residues in the CDR3. Carrying UMI labels, the TRB cDNA libraries were prepared through 5' RACE. TCRdb processed the 5' RACE reads again and assigns one entry to each CDR3 protein, with no DNA. Its table records about 9,600 distinct CDR3 sequences. Details on this clonotype: Its antigen is currently unknown.

The TCR originated in a human donor in good health. Some clones in this sample may be carry-over from other donors' samples. This chain uses TRBV21-1 with TRBJ2-7; checking the TCRdb D call of TRBD1 is not possible without DNA. TRBV21-1 is termed a pseudogene. Specimen: naive CXCR3- CD8+ T cells from blood. Subset described: CD45RO-CCR7+CD27+CD95- naive CD8+ T cells lacking CXCR3 (TNR3-). CDR3 loop: CASRGRDRANYEQYF.